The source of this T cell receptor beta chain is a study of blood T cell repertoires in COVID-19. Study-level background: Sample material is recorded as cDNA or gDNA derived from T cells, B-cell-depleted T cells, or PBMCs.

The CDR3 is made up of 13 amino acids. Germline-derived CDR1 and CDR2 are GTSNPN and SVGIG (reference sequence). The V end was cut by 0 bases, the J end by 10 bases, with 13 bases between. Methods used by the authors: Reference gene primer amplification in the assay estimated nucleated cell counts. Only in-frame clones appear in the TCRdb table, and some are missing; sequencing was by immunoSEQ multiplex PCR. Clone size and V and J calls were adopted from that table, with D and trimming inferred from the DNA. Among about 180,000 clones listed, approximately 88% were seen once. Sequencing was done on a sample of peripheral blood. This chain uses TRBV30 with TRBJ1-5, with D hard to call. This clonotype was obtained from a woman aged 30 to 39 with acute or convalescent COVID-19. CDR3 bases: TGTGCCTGGAGTGTACACCCTCTCGATCCCCAGCATTTT. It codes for CAWSVHPLDPQHF.